These T cell receptor beta chains were read from a single sample in a study of shared clonotypes between healthy human individuals. Here immunoSEQ multiplex PCR was the method, and the copy in TCRdb shows in-frame clones only, minus some. The data contain millions of clones, 93% of them singletons. Specimen: naive CD8+ T cells from PBMCs. These receptors all stem from a man aged 18 to 29 in good health. Some clones in this sample may be carry-over from other donors' samples. Each CDR3 is given with its conserved first and last residue. D genes are given only for firm matches. Only some rows state a clone size, as once, few, many or a class for expanded clones.

v_call	d_call	j_call	clone_size	cdr3_aa	cdr3_nt
TRBV9	.	TRBJ2-1	once	CASSVQDSYNEQFF	TGTGCCAGCAGCGTTCAAGACTCCTACAATGAGCAGTTCTTC
TRBV30	.	TRBJ1-2	.	CARWDPSYGYTF	TGTGCCCGATGGGACCCGAGTTATGGCTACACCTTC
TRBV7-8	.	TRBJ2-5	.	CASSPPGETQYF	TGTGCCAGCAGCCCCCCTGGGGAGACCCAGTACTTC
TRBV12-5	.	TRBJ2-1	.	CASGPGQYSYNEQFF	TGTGCTAGTGGCCCCGGACAGTACTCCTACAATGAGCAGTTCTTC
TRBV28	.	TRBJ2-7	.	CASSRKGVFYEQYF	TGTGCCAGCAGCCGCAAGGGGGTTTTCTACGAGCAGTACTTC
TRBV7-9	TRBD2	TRBJ2-7	.	CASSTPGTSVSEQYF	TGTGCCAGCAGCACACCCGGGACTAGCGTCAGCGAGCAGTACTTC
TRBV19	TRBD1	TRBJ2-7	once	CASSLRGQGAYEQYF	TGTGCCAGTAGTCTGAGAGGACAGGGGGCGTACGAGCAGTACTTC
TRBV27	.	TRBJ2-7	.	CASSFVQGYEQYF	TGTGCCAGCAGTTTCGTCCAGGGTTACGAGCAGTACTTC
TRBV27	TRBD2	TRBJ2-7	.	CASRSSGRAPEQYF	TGTGCCAGCAGGTCTAGCGGGAGGGCCCCCGAGCAGTACTTC
TRBV10-3	.	TRBJ1-1	few	CAISDPRRQDEAFF	TGTGCCATCAGTGACCCCCGTCGGCAGGATGAAGCTTTCTTT
TRBV2	.	TRBJ2-7	once	CASRIQGGSYEQYF	TGTGCCAGCAGGATACAGGGAGGGTCCTACGAGCAGTACTTC
TRBV5-1	TRBD1	TRBJ1-1	.	CASSLGDRGHTEAFF	TGCGCCAGCAGCTTGGGGGACAGGGGGCACACTGAAGCTTTCTTT
TRBV9	TRBD2	TRBJ2-3	once	CASSVVASGSVDTQYF	TGTGCCAGCAGCGTAGTGGCTAGCGGGAGTGTAGATACGCAGTATTTT
TRBV5-1	.	TRBJ1-2	.	CASSLAVRALTEPGVGYTF	TGCGCCAGCAGCTTGGCCGTCCGAGCGCTAACCGAGCCAGGGGTAGGCTACACCTTC
TRBV11-2	.	TRBJ2-7	.	CASSPNRGNPYEQYF	TGTGCCAGCAGCCCAAATCGGGGCAACCCGTACGAGCAGTACTTC
TRBV5-6	TRBD2	TRBJ2-7	.	CASSLPGTTSGSSYEQYF	TGTGCCAGCAGCCTCCCAGGGACGACTAGCGGGAGCTCCTACGAGCAGTACTTC
TRBV28	.	TRBJ2-4	.	CASSYDLRAKNIQYF	TGTGCCAGCAGTTACGACCTACGAGCCAAAAACATTCAGTACTTC
TRBV27	.	TRBJ1-2	.	CASSLFASTYYGYTF	TGTGCCAGCAGTTTGTTCGCCTCCACCTACTATGGCTACACCTTC
TRBV27	.	TRBJ2-1	.	CASSFLEGGGNEQFF	TGTGCCAGCAGTTTTTTGGAGGGGGGAGGCAATGAGCAGTTCTTC